This is a list of T cell receptor beta chains from one sample in a study of T-cell memory formation after mild COVID-19. TCRdb ran MiXCR on the 5' RACE reads and lists one entry per CDR3 protein. The sample includes 400,000 to 550,000 distinct CDR3 sequences, 20% to 25% of them seen just once. Sequenced input: PBMCs or a T cell subset sorted from them (not recorded which). The source of these receptors is an adult woman who had mild COVID-19 (a few samples of this study predate the infection). Cell type and time point are not known. CDR3s include the opening cysteine and the closing phenylalanine or tryptophan. D genes are given only for firm matches. Size is omitted from some rows. Given values are once, few, many or a class for expanded clones.

D gene,J gene,V gene,clone size,CDR3 protein,CDR3 DNA
.,TRBJ1-6,TRBV21-1,.,CASSKATGYVPLHF,TGTGCCAGCAGCAAAGCAACAGGTTACGTACCCCTCCACTTT
.,TRBJ2-1,TRBV29-1,few,CSVDGRGRNEQFF,TGCAGCGTTGATGGTAGGGGAAGAAATGAGCAGTTCTTC
.,TRBJ2-5,TRBV12-3/TRBV12-4,.,CASSLPGGGAQYF,TGTGCCAGCAGTTTACCCGGGGGTGGGGCCCAGTACTTC
.,TRBJ2-2,TRBV27,few,CASSYFANTGELFF,TGTGCCAGCAGTTATTTCGCGAACACCGGGGAGCTGTTTTTT
TRBD1,TRBJ2-7,TRBV10-3,few,CAISEGQGPYEQYF,TGTGCCATCAGTGAGGGACAGGGACCGTACGAGCAGTACTTC
TRBD1,TRBJ2-7,TRBV7-9,once,CASSRTDRVRNEQYF,TGTGCCAGCAGCCGAACTGACAGGGTGCGTAACGAGCAGTACTTC
.,TRBJ2-4,TRBV24-1,.,CATRTRGDWTLAKNIQYF,TGTGCCACTCGAACCCGGGGCGATTGGACTCTAGCCAAAAACATTCAGTACTTC
TRBD2,TRBJ2-5,TRBV25-1,few,CASSFGTSGNKETQYF,TGTGCCAGCAGTTTCGGGACTAGCGGAAACAAAGAGACCCAGTACTTC
.,TRBJ2-2,TRBV5-8,.,CASNLRAFAHTGELFF,TGTGCCAGCAACCTGAGAGCTTTTGCCCACACCGGGGAGCTGTTTTTT
TRBD2,TRBJ2-1,TRBV5-1,.,CASSPTSGVSNEQFF,TGCGCCAGCAGCCCTACTAGCGGGGTTTCGAATGAGCAGTTCTTC
.,TRBJ2-2,TRBV20-1,few,CSASNRVRNTGELFF,TGCAGTGCTAGCAACAGGGTGCGAAACACCGGGGAGCTGTTTTTT
.,TRBJ2-5,TRBV5-4,few,CASRSLGSETQYF,TGTGCCAGCAGAAGTTTGGGGTCAGAGACCCAGTACTTC
TRBD2,TRBJ2-7,TRBV12-3/TRBV12-4,many,CASSFAGGGEQYF,TGTGCCAGCAGTTTTGCGGGAGGCGGAGAGCAGTACTTC
.,TRBJ2-3,TRBV12-3/TRBV12-4,.,CASRSLVSRTDTQYF,TGTGCCAGCAGGTCACTAGTCTCCCGCACAGATACGCAGTATTTT
.,TRBJ2-1,TRBV7-8,.,CASSLTLPSSYNEQFF,TGTGCCAGCAGCTTAACCCTACCTAGCTCCTACAATGAGCAGTTCTTC
.,TRBJ1-2,TRBV6-5,.,CASTNQGSYGYTF,TGTGCCAGCACCAATCAGGGGAGCTATGGCTACACCTTC
.,TRBJ1-2,TRBV20-1,.,CSAPIIHGYTF,TGCAGTGCTCCCATCATCCATGGCTACACCTTC
TRBD2,TRBJ2-5,TRBV6-1,.,CASSVLAGAQETQYF,TGTGCCAGCAGTGTTCTAGCGGGGGCCCAAGAGACCCAGTACTTC
.,TRBJ2-3,TRBV1,many,CTSSQGTSGGASTDTQYF,TGCACCAGCAGCCAAGGGACTAGCGGGGGGGCTAGCACAGATACGCAGTATTTT
.,TRBJ2-1,TRBV18,.,CASSPMQEQFF,TGTGCCAGCTCACCAATGCAGGAGCAGTTCTTC
TRBD1,TRBJ1-2,TRBV5-5,few,CASSLATRQGSYGYTF,TGTGCCAGCAGCTTGGCGACTAGACAGGGTAGCTATGGCTACACCTTC
TRBD2,TRBJ2-5,TRBV19,.,CASSLAGPGEKTQYF,TGTGCCAGTAGCCTAGCGGGGCCCGGGGAAAAGACCCAGTACTTC
TRBD2,TRBJ2-3,TRBV19,.,CASSTVTSGETDTQYF,TGTGCCAGTAGTACCGTGACTAGCGGGGAAACAGATACGCAGTATTTT
.,TRBJ2-5,TRBV5-1,few,CASSPALGGETQYF,TGCGCCAGCAGCCCCGCCTTGGGGGGAGAGACCCAGTACTTC
TRBD1,TRBJ1-5,TRBV25-1,.,CASTGSTGRIYSNQPQHF,TGTGCCAGCACGGGGTCGACAGGGCGGATCTATAGCAATCAGCCCCAGCATTTT
.,TRBJ2-1,TRBV5-6,.,CASIRSYGEGVANEQFF,TGTGCCAGCATACGTTCATACGGCGAGGGAGTCGCCAATGAGCAGTTCTTC
.,TRBJ2-2,TRBV29-1,.,CSVAGTGELFF,TGCAGCGTTGCCGGGACCGGGGAGCTGTTTTTT
.,TRBJ2-3,TRBV6-2/TRBV6-3,many,CASSYRFSDTQYF,TGTGCCAGCAGTTACCGATTCTCGGATACGCAGTATTTT
.,TRBJ2-7,TRBV12-3/TRBV12-4,.,CASSLVGDYEQYF,TGTGCCAGCAGTTTGGTGGGGGACTACGAGCAGTACTTC
TRBD1,TRBJ1-6,TRBV18,.,CASSPRTGDVTYSPLHF,TGTGCCAGCTCACCACGGACAGGGGACGTAACTTATTCACCCCTCCACTTT
.,TRBJ2-1,TRBV4-1,once,CASSTPRSHEQFF,TGCGCCAGCAGCACACCCCGGTCCCATGAGCAGTTCTTC
.,TRBJ2-5,TRBV18,.,CASSPQGWETQYF,TGTGCCAGCTCACCACAGGGATGGGAGACCCAGTACTTC